Detailed here is one TCR beta chain. Its specificity is unknown. Before the COVID-19 pandemic, during about 2011-2019, CD4+ T cells were taken from unexposed donors. CD4+ T cells were isolated from the cells after nine to eleven days of culture. These data belong to a study of CD4 T cells in relation to SARS-CoV-2 and coronaviruses. The overall study: Controls used an HIV-1 Nef peptide pool or no peptide.

The CDR3 length is 17 residues. V lost 4 bases and J lost 0; bases outside the gene matches: 9. The germline V gene has CDR1 SGHRS and CDR2 YFSETQ. The method was immunoSEQ multiplex PCR; TCRdb's version includes in-frame clones alone and lacks a portion of them. The sample has tens of thousands of clones; more than 65% are singletons. The chain couples TRBV5-1 to TRBJ2-5; 10 bases are a match to TRBD2. What was sequenced was CD4+ T cells from PBMCs, cultured in vitro. This clonotype was obtained from a human donor in good health. Here the CDR3 DNA reads TGCGCCAGCAGCCCGGGGGGCCTAGCGGGAGACCAAGAGACCCAGTACTTC. Its protein is CASSPGGLAGDQETQYF.